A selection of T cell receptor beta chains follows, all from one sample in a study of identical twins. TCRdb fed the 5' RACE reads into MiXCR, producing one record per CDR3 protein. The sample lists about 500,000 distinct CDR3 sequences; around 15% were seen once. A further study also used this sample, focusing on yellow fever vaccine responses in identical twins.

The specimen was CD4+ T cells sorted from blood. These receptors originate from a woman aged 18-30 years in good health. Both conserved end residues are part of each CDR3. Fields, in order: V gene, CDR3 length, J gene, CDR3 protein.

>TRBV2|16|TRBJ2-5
CASTIAGGYYQETQYF
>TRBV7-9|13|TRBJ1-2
CASSLLIVNGYTF
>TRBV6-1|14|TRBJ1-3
CASMRFFSGNTIYF
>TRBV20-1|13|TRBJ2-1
CSAAKARGNEQFF
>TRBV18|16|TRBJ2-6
CASSGTGDSGANVLTF
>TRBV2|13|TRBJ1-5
CASTGDRNQPQHF
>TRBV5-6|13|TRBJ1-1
CASSGDRNTEAFF
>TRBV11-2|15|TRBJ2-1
CASSLSPGQSREQFF
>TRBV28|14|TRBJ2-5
CASSLGRAWETQYF
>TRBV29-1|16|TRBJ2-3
CSVDLRGRGNTDTQYF
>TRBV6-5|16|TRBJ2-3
CASSSDTSGVTDTQYF
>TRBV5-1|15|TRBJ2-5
CASSLSGTPQETQYF
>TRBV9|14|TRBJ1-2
CASSVAVESYGYTF
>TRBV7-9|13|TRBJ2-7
CASSIGRMYEQYF
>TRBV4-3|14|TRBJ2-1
CASSQGNSYNEQFF
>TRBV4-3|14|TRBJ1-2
CSREGLPFNYGYTF
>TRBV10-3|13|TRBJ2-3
CAIKSPGTDTQYF
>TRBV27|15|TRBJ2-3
CASSLSGTRPDTQYF
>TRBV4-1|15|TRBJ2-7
CASSQAPSVGYEQYF
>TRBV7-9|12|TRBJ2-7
CASSGHSYEQYF
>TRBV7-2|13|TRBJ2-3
CASSFKFLDTQYF
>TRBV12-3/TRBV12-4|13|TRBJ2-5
CACATPPQETQYF
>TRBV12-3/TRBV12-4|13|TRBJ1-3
CASSTRDLNTIYF
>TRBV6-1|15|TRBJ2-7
CASTVAGRSSYEQYF
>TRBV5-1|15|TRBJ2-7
CASSSGLGLNYEQYF
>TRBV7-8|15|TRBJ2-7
CASSLVRTATYEQYF
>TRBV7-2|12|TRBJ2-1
CASSTKVLEQFF
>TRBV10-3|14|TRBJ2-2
CAIKRQGNTGELFF
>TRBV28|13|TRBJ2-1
CASSLPTPPKQFF
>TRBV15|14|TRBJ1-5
CATSPIGLDQPQHF
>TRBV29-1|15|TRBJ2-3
CSAGTRPTTGDTQYF
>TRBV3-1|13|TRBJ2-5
CASSQRSGETQYF
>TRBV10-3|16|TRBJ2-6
CAISVGGLAGANVLTF
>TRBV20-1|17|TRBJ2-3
CSALSTGTSGSWDTQYF